This record concerns one T cell receptor (beta chain) sequence. The data were produced by immunoSEQ multiplex PCR, yet TCRdb's version contains in-frame clones alone and is incomplete. The repertoire holds approximately 160,000 clones, with 85% to 95% as singletons. The data were obtained in a study of blood T cell repertoires in COVID-19. The CDR3 is 14 amino acids. Trimming pared 5 bases from V and 4 bases from J, leaving 14 bases between. Germline lookup yields CDR1 LNHDA and CDR2 SQIVND (reference sequence). Seattle patients were enrolled during active infection and followed longitudinally. V usage is TRBV19 and J usage is TRBJ1-2; unclear D gene. The specimen was peripheral blood. This receptor was taken from a woman aged 55-70 years with COVID-19, enrolled during active disease. CDR3 sequence (DNA): TGTGCCAGTAGTTTTCCCGGTCGTGGCTATGGCTACACCTTC. Translation gives CASSFPGRGYGYTF.